This TCR beta chain was sequenced for a study of cytomegalovirus exposure and HLA in healthy donors. Study summary: Sequencing of some 190 million T cells in an earlier analysis found 90 million to 120 million unique TCR beta sequences. Study-level results: It is likely that the observed cluster of highly shared sequence variants was a sequencing artifact. Among TCR beta chains, those listed as cytomegalovirus-associated numbered roughly 150. A later analysis revealed that TCR association rates differed between HLA loci, peaking at DRB1 and bottoming out at HLA-C.

A note on this clone: The antigen remains undetermined.

Both 60 Vbeta primers and 13 Jbeta primers went into the PCR. The repertoire was sequenced with immunoSEQ multiplex PCR; TCRdb's copy has only in-frame clones and lacks some. The sample shows about 73,000 clones, 75% of them seen only once. The specimen sequenced was PBMCs. This clonotype was sampled from a man in his sixties or seventies in good health and CMV-seronegative.

As DNA, the CDR3 is TGCGCCAGCAGCTTGGGGCGGGAACTCAACAATGAGCAGTTCTTC. Protein product: CASSLGRELNNEQFF. The chain couples TRBV5-1 to TRBJ2-1, with D perhaps TRBD2 (6 bases). The CDR3 has 15 residues. Trimming took off 0 bases at V and 5 bases at J, with 12 bases between the two ends. Germline CDR1 is SGHRS and CDR2 is YFSETQ.